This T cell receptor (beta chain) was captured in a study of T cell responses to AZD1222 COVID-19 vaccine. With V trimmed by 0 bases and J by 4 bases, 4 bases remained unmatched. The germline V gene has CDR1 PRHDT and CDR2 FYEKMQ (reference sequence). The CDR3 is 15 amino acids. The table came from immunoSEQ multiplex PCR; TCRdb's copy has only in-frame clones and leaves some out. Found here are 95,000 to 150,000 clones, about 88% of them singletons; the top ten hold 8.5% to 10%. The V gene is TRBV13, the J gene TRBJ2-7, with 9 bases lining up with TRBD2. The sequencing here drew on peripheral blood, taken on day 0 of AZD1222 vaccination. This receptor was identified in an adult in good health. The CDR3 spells CASSLGGTSRYEQYF. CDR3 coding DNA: TGTGCCAGCAGCTTAGGAGGGACTAGCAGATACGAGCAGTACTTC.